This note documents a single TCR beta chain sequence. The protocol was immunoSEQ multiplex PCR, while the TCRdb copy is restricted to in-frame clones and leaves out a portion. The table includes fewer than 400,000 clones, 85% to 90% detected once. This sample was included in a study of blood T cell repertoires in COVID-19. The V end was cut by 5 bases, the J end by 1 base, with 17 bases between. The CDR3 spans 17 residues. Germline V gene data show CDR1 as SGHTA and CDR2 as FQGNSA. Sample: peripheral blood. The TCR was taken from a woman aged 25 to 39 with COVID-19, enrolled during active disease. The chain couples TRBV7-2 to TRBJ1-4; weak D call: TRBD1 (6 bases). This CDR3 reads CASSPVGTMGTNEKLFF. DNA of the CDR3: TGTGCCAGCAGCCCCGTGGGGACAATGGGAACTAATGAAAAACTGTTTTTT.